These 29 T cell receptor beta chains were all obtained from the same sample, sequenced in a study of cytomegalovirus exposure and HLA in healthy donors. With 60 Vbeta and 13 Jbeta primers, the PCR was carried out. Assay: immunoSEQ multiplex PCR; the TCRdb copy retains only in-frame clones and omits some. The sample records about 160,000 clones, about 80% being singletons. Sequencing input: PBMCs. Source of these receptors: a man between 40 and 49 years old in good health and CMV-seronegative.

The rearrangement uses TRBV6-6 and TRBJ2-6; D is uncertain. Trimming cost V 5 bases and J 4 bases, with 15 bases left between them. The CDR3 runs 16 residues. In germline, CDR1 is MNHNY, CDR2 SVGAGI (reference sequence). In nucleotides, the CDR3 is TGTGCCAGCAGTCCCTACCCTTCTTCCGGGGCCAACGTCCTGACTTTC. As protein: CASSPYPSSGANVLTF.

The chain couples TRBV6-1 to TRBJ2-3; TRBD2 aligns across 8 bases. Germline V gives CDR1 MNHNS, CDR2 SASEGT. The CDR3 is made up of 14 amino acids. After removal of 10 bases from V and 3 bases from J, the junction contained 9 bases not matched to a gene. In DNA form, the CDR3 reads TGTGCCACGACTAGCGAGGCCTTTACAGATACGCAGTATTTT. It translates to CATTSEAFTDTQYF.

The chain combines TRBV4-2 with TRBJ2-1, with a tentative D call TRBD2 (5 bases). Trimming took 1 base from V and 10 from J, leaving 26 bases between them. The CDR3 runs 18 residues. Germline loops: CDR1 LGHNA, CDR2 YNFKEQ. CDR3 region: CASSQASLDKAPIPEQFF. CDR3 bases: TGTGCCAGCAGCCAAGCCTCACTAGATAAGGCCCCTATCCCCGAGCAGTTCTTC.

Notes on this clone: The sample holds other DNA sequences that translate to the same CDR3. The chain joins TRBV5-1 to TRBJ2-1; possible D gene TRBD1, 5 bases. Per the germline V gene, CDR1 is SGHRS and CDR2 is YFSETQ. The CDR3 extends over 16 amino acids. V shed 0 bases and J shed 0 bases, with 10 bases lying between them. This CDR3 reads CASSLGGGSSYNEQFF. CDR3 nucleotide sequence: TGCGCCAGCAGCTTGGGGGGCGGAAGCTCCTACAATGAGCAGTTCTTC. Complete variable domain (other parts from reference TRBV5-1 and TRBJ2-1): KAGVTQTPRYLIKTRGQQVTLSCSPISGHRSVSWYQQTPGQGLQFLFEYFSETQRNKGNFPGRFSGRQFSNSRSEMNVSTLELGDSALYLCASSLGGGSSYNEQFFGPGTRLTVL.

The V and J genes are TRBV7-2 and TRBJ2-1; 11 positions agree with TRBD2. Trimming cost V 2 bases and J 6 bases; bases outside gene matches: 3. CDR1 and CDR2 from the germline V gene are SGHTA and FQGNSA. CDR3 length: 15 amino acids. Here the CDR3 DNA reads TGTGCCAGCAGCTTAATGCTAGCGGGAGGCAATGAGCAGTTCTTC. Encoded protein: CASSLMLAGGNEQFF.

The gene calls are TRBV28 and TRBJ2-3, with TRBD2 matching 7 bases. Germline V lookup: CDR1 MDHEN, CDR2 SYDVKM. The CDR3 has 15 amino acids. V was clipped by 5 bases and J by 1 base; unmatched bases: 6. The CDR3 region is CASSGSGVRTDTQYF. The CDR3 region has the DNA TGTGCCAGCAGTGGAAGCGGGGTCCGCACAGATACGCAGTATTTT.

The V and J genes are TRBV7-9 and TRBJ2-2; 11 bases align to TRBD1. Germline V gives CDR1 SEHNR, CDR2 FQNEAQ (reference sequence). V was clipped by 1 base and J by 7 bases; unmatched bases: 11. The CDR3 totals 18 residues. CDR3: CASSLGTGGADVVGELFF. CDR3 nucleotide sequence: TGTGCCAGCAGCTTAGGGACAGGGGGCGCGGACGTTGTCGGGGAGCTGTTTTTT.

The chain links TRBV7-6 to TRBJ2-5; 14 nucleotides line up with TRBD2. The J call may be wrong; the DNA end is better matched by TRBJ2-7. Germline loops: CDR1 SGHVS, CDR2 FNYEAQ. The CDR3 is 19 amino acids. Here the CDR3 DNA reads TGTGCCAGCAGCCCCAGACTAGCGGGAGGGCCGACTGAGAGCTACGAGCAGTACTTC. This encodes CASSPRLAGGPTESYEQYF.

The chain has TRBV29-1 and TRBJ2-5, with 10 bases identical to TRBD1. J was trimmed by 5 bases and V by 3 bases; bases with no gene match: 9. Germline values: CDR1 SQVTM, CDR2 ANQGSEA. The CDR3 extends over 15 amino acids. CDR3 sequence (DNA): TGCAGCGTTGAGTTGCACCAGGACAGGGGGGAGACCCAGTACTTC. It translates to CSVELHQDRGETQYF.

This chain uses TRBV6-1 with TRBJ1-4; D uncertain. Per the germline V gene, CDR1 is MNHNS and CDR2 is SASEGT. CDR3 length: 14 residues. V dropped 2 bases and J dropped 7 bases, with 11 bases sitting between them. CDR3 residues: CASSELGSGEKLFF. The DNA of the CDR3 is TGTGCCAGCAGTGAATTGGGTTCAGGTGAAAAACTGTTTTTT.

The genes are TRBV6-1 and TRBJ2-1; 7 bases match TRBD2. The V segment lost 2 bases and the J segment 2 bases; nucleotides outside the gene matches: 6. The germline V gene has CDR1 MNHNS and CDR2 SASEGT. CDR3 length equals 16 residues. The CDR3 region has the DNA TGTGCCAGCAGTGAACGGGGGAGGGGTGCCTACAATGAGCAGTTCTTC. Translating it yields CASSERGRGAYNEQFF.

The chain is built from TRBV4-2 and TRBJ2-3, with a possible D match to TRBD2 (5 bases). The germline V gene encodes CDR1 LGHNA and CDR2 YNFKEQ. Trimming removed 0 bases at V and 2 bases at J, with 9 bases between. The CDR3 loop spans 15 amino acids. The CDR3 nucleotides read TGTGCCAGCAGCCAAGAGCAAGCGGCCACAGATACGCAGTATTTT. It encodes CASSQEQAATDTQYF.

The chain uses TRBV5-1 and TRBJ2-7, with TRBD1 matching over 9 bases. Germline CDR1 reads SGHRS; CDR2 reads YFSETQ. CDR3 length: 15 residues. V dropped 2 bases and J dropped 1; count of bases not matched to a gene: 4. Here the CDR3 reads CASSFGDRVSYEQYF. The CDR3 coding sequence is TGCGCCAGCAGCTTTGGGGACAGGGTGTCCTACGAGCAGTACTTC.

The chain combines TRBV12-2 with TRBJ2-5; the table's D call, TRBD1, has no DNA check behind it. TRBV12-2 constitutes a pseudogene. This CDR3 is 19 amino acids long. DNA for the CDR3: TGTGCAAGTCGCTTAGGGGGGCTGGCGGCTAGCCCCCTCCAAGAGACCCAGTACTTC. This sequence encodes CASRLGGLAASPLQETQYF.

The chain joins TRBV27 to TRBJ2-7; D unresolved. Germline CDR1 and CDR2: MNHEY and SMNVEV (reference sequence). The length of the CDR3 is 13 residues. The V end lost 5 bases, the J end lost 0 bases, and 8 bases lay between the germline ends. CDR3 region: CASSRVPSYEQYF. For the CDR3, the DNA is TGTGCCAGCAGTCGAGTGCCCTCCTACGAGCAGTACTTC.

The chain carries TRBV7-2 and TRBJ2-1; the match to TRBD2 covers 7 bases. The V and J ends lost 2 bases and 9 bases, in that order; junction bases with no gene match: 10. The CDR3 contains 15 residues. CDR1 SGHTA and CDR2 FQGNSA come from the germline V gene. The CDR3 DNA follows: TGTGCCAGCAGCTTATCGGGGGGAGTGATGGGTGAGCAGTTCTTC. Amino acid sequence: CASSLSGGVMGEQFF.

The chain carries TRBV6-5 and TRBJ2-1, with 9 nucleotides matching TRBD2. The CDR3 covers 14 residues. CDR1 and CDR2 from the germline V gene are MNHEY and SVGAGI. The CDR3 reads CAARLSGRYNEQFF. CDR3 DNA sequence: TGTGCGGCTCGACTGAGCGGGAGGTACAATGAGCAGTTCTTC.

The gene calls are TRBV4-1 and TRBJ2-3; a possible D gene is TRBD2 (6 bases). With 0 bases removed from V and 2 bases from J, the gap between germline ends came to 15 bases. This CDR3 contains 17 residues. Germline V gene lookup returns CDR1 MGHRA and CDR2 YSYEKL. The CDR3 spells CASSQERGSANTDTQYF. CDR3 nucleotides: TGCGCCAGCAGCCAAGAGCGGGGTTCGGCTAACACAGATACGCAGTATTTT.

This clone came up a few times. The V gene is TRBV5-1, the J gene TRBJ2-7, with 7 positions matching TRBD2. CDR1 and CDR2 from the germline V gene are SGHRS and YFSETQ. Germline trimming cut 4 bases from V and 3 bases from J; bases unmatched to any gene: 10. The CDR3 covers 15 residues. The CDR3 sequence is CASSPYRSGGYEQYF. Written as DNA, the CDR3 is TGCGCCAGCAGCCCCTACAGGTCGGGGGGCTACGAGCAGTACTTC.

The chain links TRBV6-5 to TRBJ2-1; 13 bases line up with TRBD2. The trim removed 6 bases at V and 5 bases at J, leaving 1 base unmatched. The CDR3 consists of 14 residues. In germline, CDR1 is MNHEY, CDR2 SVGAGI. CDR3 region: CASRGLAGNNEQFF. CDR3 bases: TGTGCCAGCAGGGGACTAGCGGGAAACAATGAGCAGTTCTTC.

The chain couples TRBV5-8 to TRBJ2-1, with 8 nucleotides matching TRBD1. Looked up from germline, CDR1 is SGHTS and CDR2 is YDEGEE. The CDR3 extends over 15 amino acids. J gave up 2 bases and V 5 bases, and 6 bases lay outside the gene matches. CDR3 sequence reads: CASRIPGGAYNEQFF. The CDR3 nucleotides read TGTGCCAGCAGGATCCCAGGGGGCGCCTACAATGAGCAGTTCTTC.

V usage is TRBV6-6 and J usage is TRBJ1-5; perhaps TRBD1 as D (5 bases). CDR1 is MNHNY, CDR2 SVGAGI, per germline (reference sequence). V lost 7 bases to trimming and J lost 6 bases, with 13 bases between them. The CDR3 has 13 amino acids. CDR3 loop: CASNPGTSQPQHF. CDR3 coding DNA: TGTGCCAGCAATCCCGGGACTTCTCAGCCCCAGCATTTT.

The chain employs TRBV28 and TRBJ2-3, with a tentative D call TRBD2 (7 bases). Germline V gene sequence: CDR1 MDHEN, CDR2 SYDVKM. Trimming stripped 8 bases from V and 1 base from J, with 19 bases between. CDR3 length: 16 amino acids. The CDR3 DNA reads TGTGCCAGCTCCCTATGGGGGGGCTTAGGCACAGATACGCAGTATTTT. Its protein is CASSLWGGLGTDTQYF.

The chain carries TRBV7-8 and TRBJ2-7; 8 bases match TRBD2. With 1 base clipped from V and 2 bases from J, the junction kept 4 bases outside the gene matches. The CDR3 has 15 amino acids. Germline V gene data show CDR1 as SGHVS and CDR2 as FQNEAQ. The CDR3 loop reads CASSLGSGGPYEQYF. Written as DNA, the CDR3 is TGTGCCAGCAGCTTAGGGTCGGGAGGGCCCTACGAGCAGTACTTC.

This clone has just one count. This chain connects TRBV29-1 to TRBJ1-1, with D uncertain. This CDR3 comprises 11 residues. V was clipped by 2 bases and J by 1 base, with 2 bases between them. Per germline, CDR1 SQVTM and CDR2 ANQGSEA. The CDR3 nucleotides read TGCAGCGTTGAACGGAACACTGAAGCTTTCTTT. Amino acids: CSVERNTEAFF. The variable domain in full, completed from reference TRBV29-1 and TRBJ1-1, reads SAVISQKPSRDICQRGTSLTIQCQVDSQVTMMFWYRQQPGQSLTLIATANQGSEATYESGFVIDKFPISRPNLTFSTLTVSNMSPEDSSIYLCSVERNTEAFFGQGTRLTVV.

For this clone: Other nucleotide sequences from this sample produce the same CDR3. The chain links TRBV5-1 to TRBJ2-7; 11 positions match TRBD1. Germline-derived CDR1 and CDR2 are SGHRS and YFSETQ. The V gene end was trimmed by 4 bases and the J gene end by 5 bases; junction bases not matched to a gene: 8. The CDR3 has 15 residues. The CDR3 bases are TGCGCCAGCAGCCTCAGGACAGGGGGCGGGGACGAGCAGTACTTC. Translated: CASSLRTGGGDEQYF. The variable domain in full, completed from reference TRBV5-1 and TRBJ2-7, reads KAGVTQTPRYLIKTRGQQVTLSCSPISGHRSVSWYQQTPGQGLQFLFEYFSETQRNKGNFPGRFSGRQFSNSRSEMNVSTLELGDSALYLCASSLRTGGGDEQYFGPGTRLTVT.

This clone was recorded only once. The germline gene is not matched at one end of the junction; a read error may be the cause. The rearrangement uses TRBV7-7 and TRBJ1-1, with a possible D match to TRBD1 (5 bases). This CDR3 comprises 13 residues. Germline loops: CDR1 SSHAT, CDR2 FNYEAQ (reference sequence). CDR3: CASSYGQNTEAFF. The CDR3 DNA sequence: TGTGCTAGCAGCTATGGACAGAACACTGAAGCTTTCTTT.

The rearrangement joins TRBV4-2 to TRBJ1-2; 8 bases agree with TRBD1. Germline V gives CDR1 LGHNA, CDR2 YNFKEQ. This CDR3 is 16 amino acids long. Trimming removed 5 bases from V and 5 bases from J; junction bases left unmatched: 13. The CDR3 here is CASSSKGQGPPYGYTF. The CDR3 region has the DNA TGTGCCAGCAGCTCAAAAGGACAGGGACCCCCTTATGGCTACACCTTC.

The V gene is TRBV7-2, the J gene TRBJ2-1; TRBD2 agrees at 10 bases. Germline-derived CDR1 and CDR2 are SGHTA and FQGNSA. The CDR3 has 15 amino acids. V shed 5 bases, J shed 7 bases, and the junction held 8 bases outside the gene matches. CDR3 bases: TGTGCCAGCAGCCTAGGTAGCGGGAGGTTTAATGAGCAGTTCTTC. Amino acid sequence: CASSLGSGRFNEQFF. Based on the CDR3 plus reference TRBV7-2 and TRBJ2-1, the full variable domain is GAGVSQSPSNKVTEKGKDVELRCDPISGHTALYWYRQSLGQGLEFLIYFQGNSAPDKSGLPSDRFSAERTGGSVSTLTIQRTQQEDSAVYLCASSLGSGRFNEQFFGPGTRLTVL.